The 15 T cell receptor beta chains in this list originate from one sample, sequenced in a study of CD8 T cells in ankylosing spondylitis. TCRdb re-called the 5' RACE reads with MiXCR, one entry per CDR3 protein. This table holds some 42,000 distinct CDR3 sequences, 2.7% found once. The sequencing sample was made of blood, either unsorted or a sorted T cell fraction (not recorded which). These receptors originate from a male donor with ankylosing spondylitis or in good health (not recorded which).

This clonotype was observed at least ten times. This chain uses TRBV9 with TRBJ2-2, with D tentatively TRBD1 or TRBD2 (5 bases each). Germline lookup yields CDR1 SGDLS and CDR2 YYNGEE. V was pared by 0 bases and J by 2 bases, with 11 bases between. This CDR3 is built from 16 residues. The CDR3 here is CASSVAWGPNTGELFF. CDR3 sequence (DNA): TGTGCCAGCAGCGTAGCTTGGGGACCTAACACCGGGGAGCTGTTTTTT.

Many counts were recorded for this clonotype. This chain joins TRBV9 and TRBJ2-7; 10 bases fit TRBD1. From germline, CDR1 is SGDLS and CDR2 YYNGEE. The CDR3 loop spans 16 amino acids. With 3 bases clipped from V and 2 bases from J, the junction kept 8 bases outside the gene matches. In nucleotides, the CDR3 is TGTGCCAGCAGCGCATCCGGGACAGGGGCGACCTACGAGCAGTACTTC. Protein product: CASSASGTGATYEQYF.

Ten or more counts support this clonotype. The chain carries TRBV9 and TRBJ2-5, with D possibly matching TRBD2 (6 bases). V lost 4 bases to trimming and J lost 4 bases, with 14 bases between them. The CDR3 spans 14 residues. Germline V CDR1 and CDR2: SGDLS, YYNGEE. The CDR3 sequence is CASSTRAGGETQYF. Written as DNA, the CDR3 is TGTGCCAGCAGCACTAGAGCGGGCGGAGAGACCCAGTACTTC.

Many counts were recorded for this clonotype. The genes are TRBV9 and TRBJ2-2, with 8 bases matching TRBD2. The CDR3 covers 16 residues. With 1 base clipped from V and 3 bases from J, the junction kept 5 bases outside the gene matches. The germline CDR1 and CDR2 sequences are SGDLS and YYNGEE. In DNA, the CDR3 is TGTGCCAGCAGCGTAAAGGTGACTAGCGACACCGGGGAGCTGTTTTTT. Its protein is CASSVKVTSDTGELFF.

This clonotype occurred many times. V gene TRBV9 combines with J gene TRBJ1-5; no clear D. There are 14 residues in the CDR3. Per the germline V gene, CDR1 is SGDLS and CDR2 is YYNGEE. V gave up 2 bases and J gave up 0 bases, with 6 bases separating them. CDR3 in amino acids: CASSVSNSNQPQHF. The CDR3 bases are TGTGCCAGCAGCGTGTCAAATAGCAATCAGCCCCAGCATTTT.

Turning to this clonotype: This may come from a read error, since a much larger clone is one base off. The chain is built from TRBV9 and TRBJ2-7; TRBD1 agrees at 10 bases. V lost 0 bases and J lost 6; bases outside the gene matches: 15. The CDR3 spans 18 residues. Per germline, CDR1 SGDLS and CDR2 YYNGEE. The CDR3 reads CASSVVPAGDRGLPEQYF. The DNA for the CDR3 is TGTGCCAGCAGCGTAGTCCCTGCCGGGGACAGGGGTCTCCCCGAGCAGTACTTC. The full variable domain, in which reference TRBV9 and TRBJ2-7 provide the parts outside the CDR3, is DSGVTQTPKHLITATGQRVTLRCSPRSGDLSVYWYQQSLDQGLQFLIQYYNGEERAKGNILERFSAQQFPDLHSELNLSSLELGDSALYFCASSVVPAGDRGLPEQYFGPGTRLTVT.

This clonotype has at least ten counts. For the CDR3, the DNA is TGTGCCAGCAGCGTAGCGGGGACAGATTACTACGAGCAGTACTTC. Translated: CASSVAGTDYYEQYF. The rearrangement joins TRBV9 to TRBJ2-7; 7 bases fit TRBD1. With V trimmed by 0 bases and J by 3 bases, 6 bases remained unmatched. The CDR3 contains 15 residues. The germline gives CDR1 SGDLS, CDR2 YYNGEE.

This clonotype appeared many times. The chain couples TRBV9 to TRBJ2-7; 9 positions agree with TRBD2. Germline-derived CDR1 and CDR2 are SGDLS and YYNGEE. V shed 0 bases, J shed 2 bases, and the junction held 9 bases outside the gene matches. The CDR3 is made up of 17 amino acids. The CDR3 nucleotides are TGTGCCAGCAGCGTAGGGACACCGGGACTAGCCACCTACGAGCAGTACTTC. Translating it yields CASSVGTPGLATYEQYF.

There are many counts of this clonotype. The chain couples TRBV9 to TRBJ1-2, with D possibly matching TRBD1 (5 bases). CDR3 length equals 16 residues. Deletions cut 0 bases from V and 3 bases from J, with 15 bases between. The V gene's germline CDR1 is SGDLS and CDR2 YYNGEE. CDR3 sequence: CASSVGQGMPYYGYTF. CDR3 DNA: TGTGCCAGCAGCGTAGGCCAGGGAATGCCTTACTATGGCTACACCTTC.

In this sample, this clonotype turned up many times. This chain uses TRBV9 with TRBJ1-5, with a tentative D call TRBD1 (5 bases). The V gene lost 4 bases and the J gene lost 1 base, with 12 bases spanning the gap. Germline V gene data show CDR1 as SGDLS and CDR2 as YYNGEE. This CDR3 is built from 15 residues. The CDR3 loop is CASSLSGASNQPQHF. CDR3 DNA sequence: TGTGCCAGCAGCCTCTCCGGGGCGAGCAATCAGCCCCAGCATTTT.

There are many counts of this clonotype. The chain has TRBV9 and TRBJ1-2, with D perhaps matching TRBD1 (5 bases). With 2 bases removed from V and 4 bases from J, the gap between germline ends came to 9 bases. The CDR3 loop spans 13 amino acids. Per germline, CDR1 SGDLS and CDR2 YYNGEE. The CDR3 DNA follows: TGTGCCAGCAGCGTCGGGACGGGCTATGGCTACACCTTC. This encodes CASSVGTGYGYTF. The full variable domain, with the rest looked up from reference TRBV9 and TRBJ1-2, is DSGVTQTPKHLITATGQRVTLRCSPRSGDLSVYWYQQSLDQGLQFLIQYYNGEERAKGNILERFSAQQFPDLHSELNLSSLELGDSALYFCASSVGTGYGYTFGSGTRLTVV.

This clonotype was detected ten times or more. The chain carries TRBV9 and TRBJ1-1; possibly TRBD1 for D (5 bases). There are 15 residues in the CDR3. The germline V and J ends were trimmed by 3 bases and 4 bases, with 16 bases remaining between them. Germline V CDR1 and CDR2: SGDLS, YYNGEE. The CDR3 sequence: CASSAQTRGPTEAFF. CDR3 sequence (DNA): TGTGCCAGCAGCGCTCAGACGAGGGGCCCCACTGAAGCTTTCTTT.

The sample holds many counts of this clonotype. The rearrangement links TRBV9 to TRBJ1-2; 7 positions agree with TRBD1. The germline V gene has CDR1 SGDLS and CDR2 YYNGEE. The CDR3 runs to 13 residues. V lost 5 bases and J lost 5; bases outside the gene matches: 6. The CDR3 loop is CASRDGTVYGYTF. CDR3 bases: TGTGCCAGCAGGGACGGGACAGTTTATGGCTACACCTTC. Complete variable domain (other parts from reference TRBV9 and TRBJ1-2): DSGVTQTPKHLITATGQRVTLRCSPRSGDLSVYWYQQSLDQGLQFLIQYYNGEERAKGNILERFSAQQFPDLHSELNLSSLELGDSALYFCASRDGTVYGYTFGSGTRLTVV.

This clonotype was counted ten times or more. V is TRBV9 and J is TRBJ2-5; the match to TRBD2 covers 15 bases. V lost 4 bases to trimming and J lost 2 bases; unmatched junction nucleotides: 3. Looked up from germline, CDR1 is SGDLS and CDR2 is YYNGEE. The CDR3 runs 16 residues. CDR3 protein: CASSMGLAGGQETQYF. The CDR3 DNA follows: TGTGCCAGCAGCATGGGACTAGCGGGGGGACAAGAGACCCAGTACTTC.

Many counts were recorded for this clonotype. The chain recombines TRBV9 with TRBJ2-2; 8 nucleotides agree with TRBD2. Germline V lookup: CDR1 SGDLS, CDR2 YYNGEE. Unmatched junction bases numbered 6, after V lost 4 bases and J lost 4 bases. This CDR3 has 15 amino acids. The CDR3 nucleotides are TGTGCCAGCAGCCAGCGGGGGAGCGTCACCGGGGAGCTGTTTTTT. Amino acids: CASSQRGSVTGELFF.